The 27 T cell receptor beta chains reported below all come from one sample, sequenced in a study of blood T cell repertoires in COVID-19 (TCRdb year 2020). Library creation used the immunoSEQ multiplex PCR assay. Imported from immuneACCESS, the table was reduced by TCRdb to in-frame sequences with V and J called. These copies leave out some clones; in studies compared against another copy, an unresolved V gene accounts for under half, and the cause of the remainder is not known. The sample has about 240,000 clones on record, about nine tenths of them singletons. Approximately 7.5% of the sample belongs to the ten largest clones. Sequenced: peripheral blood. Every receptor here comes from a man in his sixties who had recovered from COVID-19.

The CDR3: CASGHLTGFFYEQYF. The DNA for the CDR3 is TGTGCCAGCGGACACCTGACGGGTTTCTTTTACGAGCAGTACTTC. The chain recombines TRBV28 with TRBJ2-7, with D possibly TRBD1 on 5 matching bases. V lost 8 bases to trimming and J lost 4 bases, with 21 bases between them. In germline, CDR1 is MDHEN, CDR2 SYDVKM. The CDR3 runs 15 residues.

This clone has just one count. The rearrangement links TRBV27 to TRBJ1-2; TRBD1 agrees at 9 bases. Germline CDR1 is MNHEY and CDR2 is SMNVEV (reference sequence). The CDR3 is 16 residues long. V trimming: 2 bases; J trimming: 4 bases; junction bases outside the gene matches: 8. The CDR3 loop is CASSLRWDRVGYGYTF. CDR3 in DNA: TGTGCCAGCAGTTTAAGGTGGGACAGGGTCGGCTATGGCTACACCTTC.

This clone was detected a few times. The CDR3 DNA reads as TGCAGTGCTAGTCTCGGAGCGGGGGCCATTCAGTACTTC. Encoded protein: CSASLGAGAIQYF. V usage is TRBV20-1 and J usage is TRBJ2-4, with 8 bases fitting TRBD2. V dropped 3 bases and J dropped 9; count of bases not matched to a gene: 7. CDR1 and CDR2 (germline): DFQATT, SNEGSKA (reference sequence). This CDR3 contains 13 residues.

The chain recombines TRBV7-2 with TRBJ2-7; 8 nucleotides align to TRBD2. CDR3 length equals 15 residues. V lost 3 bases to trimming and J lost 0 bases; unmatched junction nucleotides: 4. Looked up from germline, CDR1 is SGHTA and CDR2 is FQGNSA. The CDR3 sequence is CASSLDAGGSYEQYF. CDR3 bases: TGTGCCAGCAGCTTGGACGCGGGGGGCTCCTACGAGCAGTACTTC.

The chain uses TRBV6-5 and TRBJ1-5, with D maybe TRBD1 (6 bases). The CDR3 covers 13 residues. Germline V gives CDR1 MNHEY, CDR2 SVGAGI. The CDR3 bases are TGTGCGACCGGGGGGCCAAGCAATCAGCCCCAGCATTTT. This encodes CATGGPSNQPQHF.

The chain joins TRBV7-9 to TRBJ1-4, with D unclear. Germline assignment: CDR1 SEHNR and CDR2 FQNEAQ (reference sequence). V was clipped by 2 bases and J by 5 bases, with 9 bases between them. This CDR3 comprises 14 residues. CDR3 in amino acids: CASSLNAGNEKLFF. The CDR3 coding sequence is TGTGCCAGCAGCTTAAATGCAGGAAATGAAAAACTGTTTTTT. Supplemented by reference TRBV7-9 and TRBJ1-4, the full variable domain reads DTGVSQNPRHKITKRGQNVTFRCDPISEHNRLYWYRQTLGQGPEFLTYFQNEAQLEKSRLLSDRFSAERPKGSFSTLEIQRTEQGDSAMYLCASSLNAGNEKLFFGSGTQLSVL.

The J gene is TRBJ1-5, the V gene TRBV3-1 (or the pseudogene TRBV3-2), with D uncertain. Trimming removed 0 bases at V and 7 bases at J, with 7 bases between. This CDR3 region has 13 residues. Germline V gene sequence: CDR1 LGHDT, CDR2 YNNKEL (reference sequence). CDR3 in DNA: TGTGCCAGCAGCCAAGATTGGGCCCAGCCCCAGCATTTT. Translation: CASSQDWAQPQHF.

The CDR3 coding sequence is TGTGCCACCAGCAGGCCCAGGGCCCTCTACGAGCAGTACTTC. Its translation: CATSRPRALYEQYF. The rearrangement joins TRBV15 to TRBJ2-7, with D perhaps TRBD1 (5 bases). Germline V gene data show CDR1 as LNHNV and CDR2 as YYDKDF (reference sequence). This CDR3 is 14 amino acids long. The ends were cut back, 3 bases at V and 3 bases at J, with 12 bases in the middle.

This sequence joins TRBV7-8 and TRBJ2-7; a possible D gene is TRBD2 (5 bases). Germline V lookup: CDR1 SGHVS, CDR2 FQNEAQ. The CDR3 covers 13 residues. V was clipped by 5 bases and J by 4 bases, with 12 bases between them. Written as DNA, the CDR3 is TGTGCCAGCAGCCCCCGGACTTATTACGAGCAGTACGTC. Residues: CASSPRTYYEQYV.

The chain couples TRBV6-1 to TRBJ1-4, with TRBD1 matching 10 bases. The germline gives CDR1 MNHNS, CDR2 SASEGT. The CDR3 length is 16 residues. V lost 4 bases and J lost 3; bases outside the gene matches: 5. CDR3: CASSVGQGLANEKLFF. The CDR3 DNA is TGTGCCAGCAGTGTGGGACAGGGGTTAGCTAATGAAAAACTGTTTTTT.

The rearrangement uses TRBV27 and TRBJ1-2; D is possibly TRBD1 (5 bases). The CDR3 is 16 residues long. Trimming left V 3 bases short and J 1 base short, with 15 bases between. The germline CDR1 and CDR2 sequences are MNHEY and SMNVEV (reference sequence). The CDR3 bases are TGTGCCAGCAGTTTTAGGGGTCCTCCTATTAACTATGGCTACACCTTC. Amino acid sequence: CASSFRGPPINYGYTF.

This chain joins TRBV14 and TRBJ2-2; D gene ambiguous. The CDR3 has 16 residues. Germline CDR1 is SGHDN and CDR2 is FVKESK. Trimming took off 4 bases at V and 2 bases at J, with 14 bases between the two ends. CDR3 residues: CASSPYLVRNTGELFF. CDR3 DNA sequence: TGTGCCAGCAGCCCTTACTTAGTTAGAAACACCGGGGAGCTGTTTTTT.

This clone was picked up one time. The gene calls are TRBV12-5 and TRBJ2-2, with D perhaps matching TRBD2 (5 bases). The CDR3 has 17 residues. The V gene lost 0 bases and the J gene lost 7 bases, with 18 bases spanning the gap. The germline V gene has CDR1 LGHNT and CDR2 FRNRAP. The CDR3 sequence is CASGLVLRGRLRGELFF. In DNA form, the CDR3 reads TGTGCTAGTGGTTTGGTACTCCGGGGAAGGTTACGCGGGGAGCTGTTTTTT.

The chain is built from TRBV7-2 and TRBJ1-6, with a tentative D call TRBD1 (5 bases). CDR3 length: 14 amino acids. V was cut by 3 bases and J by 10 bases, with 13 bases left in between. Germline-derived CDR1 and CDR2 are SGHTA and FQGNSA. CDR3 amino acids: CASSFLRGRSPLHF. In DNA form, the CDR3 reads TGTGCCAGCAGCTTCCTCCGGGGGAGGTCACCCCTCCACTTT.

This clone appeared a single time. This sequence joins TRBV7-9 and TRBJ2-2; D is ambiguous. The ends were cut back, 2 bases at V and 2 bases at J, with 6 bases in the middle. The CDR3 contains 14 residues. The germline V gene encodes CDR1 SEHNR and CDR2 FQNEAQ (reference sequence). CDR3 amino acids: CASSLTPNTGELFF. The DNA for the CDR3 is TGTGCCAGCAGCTTAACACCTAACACCGGGGAGCTGTTTTTT.

This clone was detected only once. The rearrangement uses TRBV6-6 and TRBJ1-2, with 8 nucleotides matching TRBD1. The CDR3 runs 14 residues. Per the germline V gene, CDR1 is MNHNY and CDR2 is SVGAGI (reference sequence). J was trimmed by 8 bases and V by 11 bases; bases with no gene match: 16. The CDR3 nucleotides read TGTGCCGGAAGGGTTAATGGACAGGGAGGAGGCTACACCTTC. It translates to CAGRVNGQGGGYTF.

V is TRBV5-6 and J is TRBJ1-6, with D perhaps TRBD1 (6 bases). The germline V gene encodes CDR1 SGHDT and CDR2 YYEEEE. This CDR3 is built from 15 residues. V lost 3 bases and J 5 bases, leaving 12 bases between the germline ends. The CDR3 region is CASSSPGHHNSPLHF. The CDR3 DNA follows: TGTGCCAGCAGCTCACCGGGACATCATAATTCACCCCTCCACTTT.

The chain combines TRBV7-8 with TRBJ2-1, with 7 positions matching TRBD2. V was clipped by 4 bases and J by 2 bases; unmatched bases: 5. Germline CDR1 reads SGHVS; CDR2 reads FQNEAQ. The CDR3 length is 15 residues. In DNA, the CDR3 is TGTGCCAGCAGCTCGATGCGGGGGACCTACAATGAGCAGTTCTTC. Encoded protein: CASSSMRGTYNEQFF.

This chain uses TRBV19 with TRBJ1-1; 7 bases match TRBD1. CDR1 and CDR2 (germline): LNHDA, SQIVND (reference sequence). Trimming at V came to 8 bases and at J to 0 bases, leaving 6 bases not matched to a gene. This CDR3 is built from 14 residues. The CDR3 is CASGADRVNTEAFF. Written as DNA, the CDR3 is TGTGCCAGTGGGGCCGACAGGGTGAACACTGAAGCTTTCTTT. Supplemented by reference TRBV19 and TRBJ1-1, the full variable domain reads DGGITQSPKYLFRKEGQNVTLSCEQNLNHDAMYWYRQDPGQGLRLIYYSQIVNDFQKGDIAEGYSVSREKKESFPLTVTSAQKNPTAFYLCASGADRVNTEAFFGQGTRLTVV.

CDR3 amino acids: CASSPPGLETQYF. CDR3 nucleotide sequence: TGTGCCAGCTCACCACCGGGCCTGGAGACCCAGTACTTC. The chain couples TRBV18 to TRBJ2-5; D remains ambiguous. V was pared by 0 bases and J by 5 bases, with 7 bases between. The CDR3 totals 13 residues. Germline lookup yields CDR1 KGHSH and CDR2 LQKENI.

The chain carries TRBV5-1 and TRBJ2-4; 9 bases line up with TRBD1. Per germline, CDR1 SGHRS and CDR2 YFSETQ. V gave up 2 bases and J gave up 4 bases; unmatched junction bases: 7. The CDR3 extends over 16 amino acids. CDR3 sequence: CASSFDWTGDKNIQYF. CDR3 DNA: TGCGCCAGCAGCTTCGACTGGACAGGGGATAAAAACATTCAGTACTTC.

The chain is built from TRBV3-1 (or the pseudogene TRBV3-2) and TRBJ1-2; weak D call: TRBD1 (6 bases). CDR1 LGHDT and CDR2 YNNKEL come from the germline V gene (reference sequence). Trimming removed 4 bases at V and 2 bases at J, with 11 bases between. The CDR3 has 14 residues. For the CDR3, the DNA is TGTGCCAGCAGCCGACGGGACAAAAACTATGGCTACACCTTC. Protein: CASSRRDKNYGYTF.

The chain combines TRBV20-1 with TRBJ2-2; 7 positions match TRBD1. The CDR3 spans 15 residues. Germline V gives CDR1 DFQATT, CDR2 SNEGSKA (reference sequence). V shed 3 bases and J 0 bases; nucleotides not matched to a gene: 4. In nucleotides, the CDR3 is TGCAGTGCTAGTAGTGGGACAGCGAACACCGGGGAGCTGTTTTTT. Amino acids: CSASSGTANTGELFF.

The chain joins TRBV5-5 to TRBJ1-2, with 7 bases identical to TRBD1. V dropped 3 bases and J dropped 4; count of bases not matched to a gene: 6. The CDR3 totals 14 residues. Germline CDR1 SGHKS, CDR2 YYEKEE (reference sequence). This CDR3 reads CASSSQGEVYGYTF. The CDR3 DNA follows: TGTGCCAGCAGCTCGCAGGGGGAGGTCTATGGCTACACCTTC.

The V call is TRBV21-1, the J call TRBJ1-1. TRBV21-1 is a pseudogene locus. The CDR3 loop spans 15 amino acids. CDR3 region: CASSKVEILNTEAFF. DNA for the CDR3: TGTGCCAGCAGCAAAGTAGAAATTCTGAACACTGAAGCTTTCTTT.

The chain employs TRBV6-2 or TRBV6-3 and TRBJ2-4, with 9 nucleotides matching TRBD2. Germline lookup yields CDR1 MNHEY and CDR2 SVGEGT. The ends lost 6 bases at V and 9 bases at J; junction bases unmatched: 9. There are 14 residues in the CDR3. CDR3 in amino acids: CASSPGLAFIIQYF. The CDR3 DNA is TGTGCCAGCAGCCCGGGACTAGCATTTATCATTCAGTACTTC.

The CDR3 here is CASSHSRTSGGYEQYF. The CDR3 nucleotides read TGTGCCAGCAGCCACTCTCGGACTAGCGGGGGCTACGAGCAGTACTTC. The rearrangement links TRBV3-1 (or the pseudogene TRBV3-2) to TRBJ2-7; 13 nucleotides match TRBD2. This CDR3 region has 16 residues. Per the germline V gene, CDR1 is LGHDT and CDR2 is YNNKEL (reference sequence). The junction had 5 bases not matched to a gene; V was cut back by 3 bases and J by 3 bases.